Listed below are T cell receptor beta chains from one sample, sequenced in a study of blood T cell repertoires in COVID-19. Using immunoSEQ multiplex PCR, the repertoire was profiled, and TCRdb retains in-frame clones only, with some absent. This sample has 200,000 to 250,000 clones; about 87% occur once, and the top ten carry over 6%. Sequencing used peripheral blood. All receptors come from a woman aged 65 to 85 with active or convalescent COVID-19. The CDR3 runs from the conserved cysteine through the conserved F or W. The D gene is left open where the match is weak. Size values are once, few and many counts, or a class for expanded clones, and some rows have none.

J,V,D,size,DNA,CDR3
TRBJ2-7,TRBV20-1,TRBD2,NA,TGCAGTGCTCCCCGGGGGGACGAGCAGTACTTC,CSAPRGDEQYF
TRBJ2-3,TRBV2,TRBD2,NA,TGTGCCAGCAGTTCGCTGGCGGGGGGAGTTACAGATACGCAGTATTTT,CASSSLAGGVTDTQYF
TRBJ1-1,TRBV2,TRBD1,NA,TGTGCCAGCAGTTCGACAGGGGTACGGGCTTTCTTT,CASSSTGVRAFF
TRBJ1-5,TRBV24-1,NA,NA,TGTGCCACCAGTGATTTAACAGGACCTCATAGCAATCAGCCCCAGCATTTT,CATSDLTGPHSNQPQHF
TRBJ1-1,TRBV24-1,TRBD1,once,TGTGCCACCAGTGACCCCAGGGGGATGACTGAAGCTTTCTTT,CATSDPRGMTEAFF
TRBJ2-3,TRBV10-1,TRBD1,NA,TGCGCCAGCAGTGGAGGGGGCCTTGGGGATACGCAGTATTTT,CASSGGGLGDTQYF
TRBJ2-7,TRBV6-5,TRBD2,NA,TGTGCCAGCAGGATGGGGACTAGCGGTCGCTACGAGCAGTACTTC,CASRMGTSGRYEQYF
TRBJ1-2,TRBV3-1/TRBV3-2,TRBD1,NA,TGTGCCAGCAGCCAGGTTACGGGACAGGTTTATGGCTACACCTTC,CASSQVTGQVYGYTF
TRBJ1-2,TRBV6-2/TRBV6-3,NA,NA,TGTGCCAGCAGTTTAACGCAGAACTATGGCTACACCTTC,CASSLTQNYGYTF
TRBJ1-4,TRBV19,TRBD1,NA,TGTGCCAGGCAGACAGGGGTGGTTGAAAAACTGTTTTTT,CARQTGVVEKLFF
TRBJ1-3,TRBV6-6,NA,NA,TGTGCCAGCAGTTACGGATCTTCGGGTAATGGAAACACCATATATTTT,CASSYGSSGNGNTIYF
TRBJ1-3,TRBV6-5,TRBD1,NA,TGTGCCAGCAGCATCCGGGGGACAGTTGGAAACACCATATATTTT,CASSIRGTVGNTIYF
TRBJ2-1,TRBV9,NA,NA,TGTGCCAGCAGCGCGCGAGAGGATGAGCAGTTCTTC,CASSAREDEQFF
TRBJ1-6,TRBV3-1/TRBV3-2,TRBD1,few,TGTGCCAGCAGCCAAGATTCGACAGGGGGTAAAGTCCTCCACTTT,CASSQDSTGGKVLHF
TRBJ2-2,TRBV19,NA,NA,TGTGCCAGTAGTGTGTTGGTCAGCACCGGGGAGCTGTTTTTT,CASSVLVSTGELFF
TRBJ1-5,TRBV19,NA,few,TGTGCCAGTAGTATACAGGGGCCCTATAGCAATCAGCCCCAGCATTTT,CASSIQGPYSNQPQHF
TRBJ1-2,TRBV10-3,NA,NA,TGTGCCATCAGTGAGCCCGTGGGTGGAGGGGAAGGCTATGGCTACACCTTC,CAISEPVGGGEGYGYTF
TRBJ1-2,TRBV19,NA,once,TGTGCCAGTAGTTCGGCAGGGGTGGACTATGGCTACACCTTC,CASSSAGVDYGYTF
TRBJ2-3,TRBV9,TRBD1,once,TGTGCCAGCAGCCAGTGGACAGGGAGCACAGATACGCAGTATTTT,CASSQWTGSTDTQYF